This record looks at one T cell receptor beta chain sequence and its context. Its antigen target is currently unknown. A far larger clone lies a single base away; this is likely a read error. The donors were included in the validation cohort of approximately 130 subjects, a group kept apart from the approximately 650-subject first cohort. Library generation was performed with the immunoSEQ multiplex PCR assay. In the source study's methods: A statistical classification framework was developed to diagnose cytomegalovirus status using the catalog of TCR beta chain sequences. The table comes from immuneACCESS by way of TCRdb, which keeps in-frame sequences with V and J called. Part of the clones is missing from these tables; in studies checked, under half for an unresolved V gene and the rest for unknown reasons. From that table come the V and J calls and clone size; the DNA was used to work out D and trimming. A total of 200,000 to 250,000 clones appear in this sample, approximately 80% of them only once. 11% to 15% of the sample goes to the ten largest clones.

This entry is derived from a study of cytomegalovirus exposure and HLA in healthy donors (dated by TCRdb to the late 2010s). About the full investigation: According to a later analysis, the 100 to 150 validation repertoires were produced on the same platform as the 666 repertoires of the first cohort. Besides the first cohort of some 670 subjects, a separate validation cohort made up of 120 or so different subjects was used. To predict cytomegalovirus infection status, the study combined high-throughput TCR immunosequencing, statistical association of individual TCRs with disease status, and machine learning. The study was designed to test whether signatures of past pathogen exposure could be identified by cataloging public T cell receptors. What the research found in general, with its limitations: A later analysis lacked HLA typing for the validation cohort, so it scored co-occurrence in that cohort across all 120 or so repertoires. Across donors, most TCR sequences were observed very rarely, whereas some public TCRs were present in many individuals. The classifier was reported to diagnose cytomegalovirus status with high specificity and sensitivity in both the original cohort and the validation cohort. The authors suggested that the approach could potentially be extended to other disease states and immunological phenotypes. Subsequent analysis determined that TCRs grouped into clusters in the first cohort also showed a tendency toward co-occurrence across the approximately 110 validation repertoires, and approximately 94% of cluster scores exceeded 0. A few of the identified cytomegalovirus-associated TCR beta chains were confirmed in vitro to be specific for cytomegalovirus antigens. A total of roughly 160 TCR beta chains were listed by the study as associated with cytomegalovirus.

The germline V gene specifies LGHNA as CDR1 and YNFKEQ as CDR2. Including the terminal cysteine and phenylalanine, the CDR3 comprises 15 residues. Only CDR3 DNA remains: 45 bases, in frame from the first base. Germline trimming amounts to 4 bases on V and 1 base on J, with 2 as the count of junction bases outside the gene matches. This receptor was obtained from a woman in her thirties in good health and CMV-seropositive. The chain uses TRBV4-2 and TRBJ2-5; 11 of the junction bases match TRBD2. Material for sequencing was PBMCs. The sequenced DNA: TGTGCCAGCAGCCCCGGGACTAGCGGCCAAGAGACCCAGTACTTC. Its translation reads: CASSPGTSGQETQYF.